These 16 T cell receptor beta chains came from one sample sequenced in a study of OX40 agonist ivuxolimab in advanced cancers. Libraries were prepared by immunoSEQ multiplex PCR; TCRdb keeps only in-frame clonotypes and omits some of them. The repertoire holds under 6,500 clones, with about two thirds as singletons. The sequenced sample was CD4+ or CD8+ T cells sorted from blood, obtained in a trial of the OX40 agonist ivuxolimab. The receptors here all came from an adult with an advanced solid tumor such as melanoma, head and neck, liver or kidney cancer.

The chain couples TRBV9 to TRBJ2-3; 11 bases fit TRBD2. This CDR3 is 18 amino acids long. The germline gives CDR1 SGDLS, CDR2 YYNGEE. The junction had 14 bases not matched to a gene; V was cut back by 3 bases and J by 5 bases. CDR3 sequence reads: CASSDGLAGRLGGDTQYF. The CDR3 nucleotides are TGTGCCAGCAGCGACGGACTAGCGGGCCGACTCGGCGGAGATACGCAGTATTTT.

The genes are TRBV27 and TRBJ1-4; TRBD1 is a possible D gene (5 bases). The CDR3 totals 18 residues. V lost 5 bases to trimming and J lost 0 bases, with 19 bases between them. Per germline, CDR1 MNHEY and CDR2 SMNVEV (reference sequence). Written as DNA, the CDR3 is TGTGCCAGCAGTGAATTTCCGGGACGGACGGCAACTAATGAAAAACTGTTTTTT. Translated, it gives CASSEFPGRTATNEKLFF.

This clone was found a few times. The chain couples TRBV6-5 to TRBJ2-3; 7 nucleotides match TRBD1. The junction had 7 bases not matched to a gene; V was cut back by 2 bases and J by 2 bases. The CDR3 has 16 amino acids. Germline CDR1 reads MNHEY; CDR2 reads SVGAGI. The chain's CDR3 is CASSYGGQPSTDTQYF. Written as DNA, the CDR3 is TGTGCCAGCAGTTACGGGGGACAGCCTTCCACAGATACGCAGTATTTT.

This chain links TRBV6-6 with TRBJ2-7, with a weak D call TRBD1 (6 bases). Trimming shortened V by 2 bases and J by 7 bases, and 15 bases separated the two germline ends. Germline V CDR1 and CDR2: MNHNY, SVGAGI (reference sequence). CDR3 length: 14 amino acids. The CDR3 reads CASSYGDKRGEQYF. The CDR3 region has the DNA TGTGCCAGCAGTTACGGGGACAAACGGGGTGAGCAGTACTTC.

This clone was seen a handful of times. The chain is built from TRBV5-1 and TRBJ2-7, with 11 bases aligning to TRBD2. This CDR3 has 14 residues. The V gene end was trimmed by 4 bases and the J gene end by 4 bases; junction bases not matched to a gene: 4. Germline CDR1 reads SGHRS; CDR2 reads YFSETQ. CDR3 sequence (DNA): TGCGCCAGCAGCCAACTAGCGGGGGAGTACGAGCAGTACTTC. Protein sequence: CASSQLAGEYEQYF.

The chain joins TRBV27 to TRBJ1-5; D gene uncertain. Germline V lookup: CDR1 MNHEY, CDR2 SMNVEV (reference sequence). The V end was cut by 1 base, the J end by 4 bases, with 8 bases between. The CDR3 length is 14 residues. CDR3 DNA: TGTGCCAGCAGTTTATATGCAGATAATCAGCCCCAGCATTTT. It yields the protein CASSLYADNQPQHF.

This clone has a single count. The rearrangement links TRBV11-1 to TRBJ2-2; possible D gene TRBD2, 6 bases. V was cut by 1 base and J by 9 bases, with 12 bases left in between. The germline V gene has CDR1 SGHAT and CDR2 FQDESV (reference sequence). This CDR3 is 14 amino acids long. In nucleotides, the CDR3 is TGTGCCAGCAGCTTAGTGGGACTGGGCCGGGAGCTGTTTTTT. Its protein is CASSLVGLGRELFF.

The chain links TRBV7-9 to TRBJ2-3; D possibly corresponds to TRBD2 (7 bases). V shed 2 bases and J shed 2 bases, with 14 bases lying between them. CDR1 and CDR2 (germline): SEHNR, FQNEAQ (reference sequence). CDR3 length: 16 residues. The CDR3 DNA sequence: TGTGCCAGCAGCTTATGGGGAGGGGGTACCACAGATACGCAGTATTTT. Amino acids: CASSLWGGGTTDTQYF.

The CDR3 here is CASSERGAKASDYGYTF. The CDR3 DNA is TGTGCCAGCAGTGAACGGGGGGCCAAGGCTTCCGACTATGGCTACACCTTC. This sequence joins TRBV2 and TRBJ1-2; a possible D gene is TRBD1 (6 bases). Germline V CDR1 and CDR2: SNHLY, FYNNEI. CDR3 length: 17 amino acids. The germline V and J ends were trimmed by 2 bases and 3 bases, with 19 bases remaining between them.

The chain joins TRBV23-1 to TRBJ1-2; no definite D call. TRBV23-1 belongs to the ORF category, with a function that is uncertain. The CDR3 totals 15 residues. The ends were cut back, 7 bases at V and 0 bases at J, with 15 bases in the middle. CDR3 residues: CASKEEELANYGYTF. For the CDR3, the DNA is TGCGCCAGCAAGGAGGAGGAGTTAGCTAACTATGGCTACACCTTC.

The CDR3 region has the DNA TGTGCCAGCAGCTTAAATGGCCTGAATACGCAGTATTTT. This gives the protein CASSLNGLNTQYF. The chain links TRBV13 to TRBJ2-3, with unresolved D. Germline loops: CDR1 PRHDT, CDR2 FYEKMQ (reference sequence). The V gene lost 2 bases and the J gene lost 7 bases, with 10 bases spanning the gap. The length of the CDR3 is 13 residues.

This clone was seen a few times. DNA of the CDR3: TGTGCCAGCAGCTTGACCAGGGGGGTTTATAGCAATCAGCCCCAGCATTTT. Amino acids: CASSLTRGVYSNQPQHF. This rearrangement joins TRBV5-6 to TRBJ1-5, with TRBD1 identical over 7 bases. The V segment lost 1 base and the J segment 0 bases; nucleotides outside the gene matches: 7. Germline CDR1 and CDR2: SGHDT and YYEEEE. The CDR3 runs to 17 residues.

The genes are TRBV5-7 and TRBJ2-7; D ambiguous. TRBV5-7 is an ORF; its function is uncertain. The CDR3 is 11 residues long. V lost 0 bases and J lost 4, with 2 bases in between. The CDR3 DNA follows: TGTGCCAGCAGCTTGGATTACGAGCAGTACTTC. This translates into CASSLDYEQYF.

This clone came up many times. The chain employs TRBV5-8 and TRBJ2-2; maybe TRBD1 (5 bases). The CDR3 runs 15 residues. Germline CDR1 and CDR2: SGHTS and YDEGEE. Deletions cut 4 bases from V and 0 bases from J, with 10 bases between. The CDR3 loop is CASSPDTSNTGELFF. CDR3 in DNA: TGTGCCAGCAGCCCGGACACCTCGAACACCGGGGAGCTGTTTTTT.

The chain links TRBV11-1 to TRBJ2-7; maybe TRBD2 (6 bases). Between the trimmed V and J ends, which lost 5 bases and 6 bases, there was a span of 11 bases. Germline CDR1 reads SGHAT; CDR2 reads FQDESV (reference sequence). The CDR3 is 12 amino acids. The CDR3 loop reads CASSPAGSEQYF. CDR3 sequence (DNA): TGTGCCAGCAGCCCGGCGGGGAGCGAGCAGTACTTC.

This clone was found a few times. The chain carries TRBV19 and TRBJ2-7; no firm D call. The CDR3 runs to 12 residues. V was shortened by 5 bases and J by 6 bases, with 11 bases between the two germline ends. Germline CDR1 is LNHDA and CDR2 is SQIVND (reference sequence). This CDR3 reads CASSAGFGEQYF. CDR3 DNA sequence: TGTGCCAGTAGTGCCGGGTTTGGCGAGCAGTACTTC.